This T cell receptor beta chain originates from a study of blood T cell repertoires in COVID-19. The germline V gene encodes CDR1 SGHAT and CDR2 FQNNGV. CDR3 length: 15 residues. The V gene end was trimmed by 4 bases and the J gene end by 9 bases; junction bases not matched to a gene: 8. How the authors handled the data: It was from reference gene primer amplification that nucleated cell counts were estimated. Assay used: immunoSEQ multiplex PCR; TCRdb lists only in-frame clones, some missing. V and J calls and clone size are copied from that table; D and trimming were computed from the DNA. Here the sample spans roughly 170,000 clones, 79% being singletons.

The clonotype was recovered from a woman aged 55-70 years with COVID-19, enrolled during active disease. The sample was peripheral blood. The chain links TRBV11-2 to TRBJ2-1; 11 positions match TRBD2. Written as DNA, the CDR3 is TGTGCCAGCAGCTCCTTAGCGGGAGGGCGGGGTGAGCAGTTCTTC. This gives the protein CASSSLAGGRGEQFF.